Presented here are 19 T cell receptor beta chains from one specimen sequenced in a study of blood T cell repertoires in COVID-19 (dated by TCRdb to about 2020). Libraries were prepared through the immunoSEQ multiplex PCR assay. Drawn from immuneACCESS, this table holds only the in-frame rearrangements with V and J called that TCRdb kept. Clones are partly lost; checked studies trace under half to an unresolved V gene and leave the rest unexplained. A total of fewer than 30,000 clones appear in this sample, approximately 84% of them only once. Less than 20% of the sample rests with the top ten. The sample taken for sequencing was peripheral blood. All receptors derive from an older man with active COVID-19.

This rearrangement joins TRBV18 to TRBJ1-3; tentatively, D is TRBD1 (5 bases). This CDR3 contains 17 residues. The V end lost 3 bases, the J end lost 0 bases, and 15 bases lay between the germline ends. Germline V gene sequence: CDR1 KGHSH, CDR2 LQKENI. The CDR3 coding sequence is TGTGCCAGCTCACCGAACCAACAGGCCCTCTCTGGAAACACCATATATTTT. As protein: CASSPNQQALSGNTIYF.

V usage is TRBV11-2 and J usage is TRBJ2-3; 11 bases agree with TRBD2. The germline V gene has CDR1 SGHAT and CDR2 FQNNGV. CDR3 length equals 16 residues. J gave up 2 bases and V 2 bases, and 3 bases lay outside the gene matches. The CDR3 is CASSLLAGGTTDTQYF. In nucleotides, the CDR3 is TGTGCCAGCAGCTTATTAGCGGGGGGGACCACAGATACGCAGTATTTT.

This rearrangement joins TRBV18 to TRBJ1-2, with 7 bases matching TRBD1. This CDR3 contains 15 residues. V dropped 2 bases and J dropped 3; count of bases not matched to a gene: 6. Germline V lookup: CDR1 KGHSH, CDR2 LQKENI. The CDR3 region is CASSPEAGGYYGYTF. The CDR3 DNA is TGTGCCAGCTCACCAGAGGCAGGGGGGTACTATGGCTACACCTTC. Filled out from reference TRBV18 and TRBJ1-2, the complete variable domain reads NAGVMQNPRHLVRRRGQEARLRCSPMKGHSHVYWYRQLPEEGLKFMVYLQKENIIDESGMPKERFSAEFPKEGPSILRIQQVVRGDSAAYFCASSPEAGGYYGYTFGSGTRLTVV.

This chain connects TRBV12-3 or TRBV12-4 to TRBJ1-2, with D hard to call. The CDR3 contains 13 residues. The ends were cut back, 1 base at V and 5 bases at J, with 8 bases in the middle. The CDR3 nucleotides read TGTGCCAGCAGTTTAGGTTCTGTATATGGCTACACCTTC. Encoded protein: CASSLGSVYGYTF.

This clone appeared once. This sequence joins TRBV3-1 (or the pseudogene TRBV3-2) and TRBJ2-5; no reliable D call. V was cut by 0 bases and J by 6 bases, with 8 bases left in between. The germline V gene encodes CDR1 LGHDT and CDR2 YNNKEL (reference sequence). The CDR3 extends over 13 amino acids. CDR3 protein: CASSQDPGKTQYF. CDR3 sequence (DNA): TGTGCCAGCAGCCAAGATCCAGGAAAGACCCAGTACTTC.

The chain combines TRBV11-3 with TRBJ2-4; 7 bases line up with TRBD2. The CDR3 covers 14 residues. Germline loops: CDR1 SGHNT, CDR2 YENEEA. Losses at the gene ends were 5 bases for V and 12 bases for J; bases not matched to a gene: 13. The DNA of the CDR3 is TGTGCCAGCAGCGCTAGCGGTCCCGGTCTCGCTCAGTACTTC. It codes for CASSASGPGLAQYF. Together with reference TRBV11-3 and TRBJ2-4, the CDR3 gives the full variable domain: EAGVVQSPRYKIIEKKQPVAFWCNPISGHNTLYWYLQNLGQGPELLIRYENEEAVDDSQLPKDRFSAERLKGVDSTLKIQPAELGDSAVYLCASSASGPGLAQYFGAGTRLSVL.

The CDR3 nucleotides are TGCGCCAGCAGCTTGGGGCAGGACACTGAAGCTTTCTTT. This gives the protein CASSLGQDTEAFF. This rearrangement joins TRBV5-1 to TRBJ1-1, with no clear D. This CDR3 is built from 13 residues. Trimming removed 0 bases at V and 3 bases at J, with 6 bases between. CDR1 SGHRS and CDR2 YFSETQ come from the germline V gene.

This clone has only a few counts. The V and J genes are TRBV9 and TRBJ2-2, with a weak D call TRBD1 (5 bases). CDR1 and CDR2 (germline): SGDLS, YYNGEE. The CDR3 loop spans 14 amino acids. V lost 3 bases to trimming and J lost 6 bases, with 12 bases between them. CDR3 coding DNA: TGTGCCAGCAGCGGGAAGGGGAAAGCCGGGGAGCTGTTTTTT. The encoded protein is CASSGKGKAGELFF.

The chain employs TRBV29-1 and TRBJ2-3; no clear D gene. V lost 2 bases to trimming and J lost 8 bases, with 11 bases between them. Germline V gives CDR1 SQVTM, CDR2 ANQGSEA. The CDR3 consists of 12 residues. The CDR3 coding sequence is TGCAGCGTTGAATTCCCGGCAGGTACGCAGTATTTT. As protein: CSVEFPAGTQYF.

CDR3 nucleotide sequence: TGTGCCAGCAGCTTAACGGGACTAGCGGGGGCCGGGGAGCTGTTTTTT. Residues: CASSLTGLAGAGELFF. This chain joins TRBV7-3 and TRBJ2-2, with 14 bases lining up with TRBD2. Unmatched junction bases numbered 0, after V lost 0 bases and J lost 6 bases. Looked up from germline, CDR1 is SGHTA and CDR2 is FQGTGA. This CDR3 region has 16 residues. Complete variable domain (other parts from reference TRBV7-3 and TRBJ2-2): GAGVSQTPSNKVTEKGKYVELRCDPISGHTALYWYRQSLGQGPEFLIYFQGTGAADDSGLPNDRFFAVRPEGSVSTLKIQRTERGDSAVYLCASSLTGLAGAGELFFGEGSRLTVL.

V gene TRBV7-9 combines with J gene TRBJ2-7; maybe TRBD1 (5 bases). The V gene's germline CDR1 is SEHNR and CDR2 FQNEAQ (reference sequence). The V end was cut by 3 bases, the J end by 3 bases, with 24 bases between. The CDR3 is 18 residues long. The CDR3 spells CASSLVGDKVPDSYEQYF. The CDR3 DNA is TGTGCCAGCAGCTTGGTAGGGGATAAGGTCCCTGATAGCTACGAGCAGTACTTC.

The rearrangement links TRBV6-5 to TRBJ2-3; D gene unclear. There are 15 residues in the CDR3. Deletions cut 0 bases from V and 2 bases from J, with 9 bases between. Germline V gene lookup returns CDR1 MNHEY and CDR2 SVGAGI. The CDR3: CASSYSTQITDTQYF. The CDR3 DNA sequence: TGTGCCAGCAGTTACTCGACACAGATCACAGATACGCAGTATTTT.

The rearrangement joins TRBV6-1 to TRBJ2-3; 10 bases are a match to TRBD1. The V and J ends lost 1 base and 2 bases, in that order; junction bases with no gene match: 0. The CDR3 runs to 15 residues. The germline V gene has CDR1 MNHNS and CDR2 SASEGT. CDR3 amino acids: CASSEGQGATDTQYF. As DNA, the CDR3 is TGTGCCAGCAGTGAAGGACAGGGGGCCACAGATACGCAGTATTTT.

The chain joins TRBV7-3 to TRBJ2-3; 14 nucleotides align to TRBD2. This CDR3 region has 17 residues. Germline loops: CDR1 SGHTA, CDR2 FQGTGA. After removal of 4 bases from V and 1 base from J, the junction contained 4 bases not matched to a gene. CDR3 sequence: CASSSRTSGGRTDTQYF. The CDR3 nucleotides are TGTGCCAGCAGCTCCAGGACTAGCGGGGGGCGCACAGATACGCAGTATTTT.

V and J are TRBV5-6 and TRBJ2-7, with TRBD1 matching 9 bases. The germline CDR1 and CDR2 sequences are SGHDT and YYEEEE. Trimming cost V 4 bases and J 1 base; bases outside gene matches: 6. This CDR3 contains 15 residues. CDR3 protein: CASSPPDRGSYEQYF. In DNA, the CDR3 is TGTGCCAGCAGCCCCCCGGACAGGGGATCCTACGAGCAGTACTTC.

The CDR3 DNA reads as TGTGCCAGCAGCTACGCCGCCCCGACAATGGGGCAGTACTTC. Encoded protein: CASSYAAPTMGQYF. The chain is built from TRBV7-3 and TRBJ2-7; no clear D. The CDR3 is made up of 14 amino acids. V was pared by 4 bases and J by 9 bases, with 19 bases between. Germline CDR1 SGHTA, CDR2 FQGTGA.

The chain joins TRBV19 to TRBJ1-5; the D gene is possibly TRBD1 (5 bases). Per germline, CDR1 LNHDA and CDR2 SQIVND (reference sequence). Trimming took 6 bases from V and 6 from J, leaving 21 bases between them. The CDR3 extends over 16 amino acids. The CDR3 here is CASSLIPGGYGQPQHF. CDR3 nucleotides: TGTGCCAGTAGCCTTATTCCGGGGGGGTACGGTCAGCCCCAGCATTTT.

The rearrangement uses TRBV10-3 and TRBJ2-3; possibly TRBD2 for D (6 bases). CDR1 and CDR2 (germline): ENHRY, SYGVKD. V was trimmed by 4 bases and J by 4 bases, leaving 9 bases between them. The CDR3 runs 13 residues. This CDR3 is CAISGGTSDTQYF. DNA for the CDR3: TGTGCCATCAGTGGGGGGACTTCAGATACGCAGTATTTT.

The CDR3 protein is CASSEAGQVAGELFF. CDR3 sequence (DNA): TGTGCCAGCAGTGAAGCCGGACAGGTTGCCGGGGAGCTGTTTTTT. The chain couples TRBV2 to TRBJ2-2; TRBD1 aligns across 7 bases. Germline V gives CDR1 SNHLY, CDR2 FYNNEI. J was trimmed by 6 bases and V by 0 bases; bases with no gene match: 4. The CDR3 covers 15 residues.